The 9 T cell receptor beta chains below were found in one sample sequenced in a study of shared clonotypes between healthy human individuals. Clones were read by immunoSEQ multiplex PCR, and TCRdb kept only the in-frame ones, dropping some. Of under 2,500,000 clones in the sample, nearly 97% were seen once. Sequencing input: naive CD4+ T cells sorted from blood. Subset defined: CD45RA+ positively selected. The receptors originated from a man in his late teens or twenties in good health.

The chain couples TRBV11-3 to TRBJ1-6; D may be TRBD1 (5 bases). V lost 11 bases and J lost 7, with 18 bases in between. Germline V CDR1 and CDR2: SGHNT, YENEEA. This CDR3 is 14 amino acids long. The chain's CDR3 is CASPPGHWNSPLHF. Written as DNA, the CDR3 is TGTGCCTCCCCCCCTGGACATTGGAATTCACCCCTCCACTTT.

The chain carries TRBV18 and TRBJ1-1; 8 nucleotides line up with TRBD1. With V trimmed by 5 bases and J by 5 bases, 4 bases remained unmatched. The CDR3 extends over 13 amino acids. Germline V gene lookup returns CDR1 KGHSH and CDR2 LQKENI. CDR3 sequence: CASSAQGGTEAFF. DNA of the CDR3: TGTGCCAGCTCAGCACAGGGGGGTACTGAAGCTTTCTTT.

The chain is built from TRBV5-1 and TRBJ1-1; D gene unclear. Germline V gene lookup returns CDR1 SGHRS and CDR2 YFSETQ. V was cut by 0 bases and J by 6 bases, with 9 bases left in between. The CDR3 consists of 13 residues. The CDR3 bases are TGCGCCAGCAGCTTGGAAGGGATCCCTGAAGCTTTCTTT. The encoded protein is CASSLEGIPEAFF. Full variable domain (missing parts from reference TRBV5-1 and TRBJ1-1): KAGVTQTPRYLIKTRGQQVTLSCSPISGHRSVSWYQQTPGQGLQFLFEYFSETQRNKGNFPGRFSGRQFSNSRSEMNVSTLELGDSALYLCASSLEGIPEAFFGQGTRLTVV.

The chain has TRBV10-3 and TRBJ2-7; D is possibly TRBD2 (6 bases). Germline CDR1 ENHRY, CDR2 SYGVKD. The CDR3 has 12 amino acids. Trimming removed 8 bases at V and 7 bases at J, with 15 bases between. CDR3 region: CAIGRTGTEQYF. CDR3 bases: TGTGCCATCGGGAGGACGGGCACGGAGCAGTACTTC.

The chain is built from TRBV2 and TRBJ2-1; 8 bases align to TRBD2. There are 17 residues in the CDR3. The germline CDR1 and CDR2 sequences are SNHLY and FYNNEI. With 5 bases clipped from V and 2 bases from J, the junction kept 11 bases outside the gene matches. This CDR3 reads CASSLGGAGVTYNEQFF. The CDR3, as DNA: TGTGCCAGCAGTTTAGGGGGAGCGGGAGTAACCTACAATGAGCAGTTCTTC.

The rearrangement uses TRBV15 and TRBJ1-6, with 9 bases fitting TRBD1. V lost 0 bases, J lost 9 bases, and 6 bases stayed unmatched. CDR3 length equals 16 residues. From germline, CDR1 is LNHNV and CDR2 YYDKDF (reference sequence). CDR3 region: CATSRDGQGRGSPLHF. The CDR3 bases are TGTGCCACCAGCAGAGACGGACAGGGGCGGGGTTCACCCCTCCACTTT. Full variable domain (outside the CDR3, taken from reference TRBV15 and TRBJ1-6): DAMVIQNPRYQVTQFGKPVTLSCSQTLNHNVMYWYQQKSSQAPKLLFHYYDKDFNNEADTPDNFQSRRPNTSFCFLDIRSPGLGDTAMYLCATSRDGQGRGSPLHFGNGTRLTVT.

This clone has only a few counts. This specimen includes other DNA sequences encoding the same CDR3. The chain uses TRBV6-6 and TRBJ1-1; 8 bases fit TRBD1. The CDR3 totals 12 residues. Germline V gene data show CDR1 as MNHNY and CDR2 as SVGAGI (reference sequence). The trim removed 2 bases at V and 8 bases at J, leaving 1 base unmatched. The CDR3 is CASSYGQGEAFF. The CDR3 DNA reads as TGTGCCAGCAGTTACGGACAGGGAGAAGCTTTCTTT.

This clone was found once. V usage is TRBV7-2 and J usage is TRBJ1-2, with D possibly being TRBD1 (6 bases). Germline CDR1 SGHTA, CDR2 FQGNSA. This CDR3 region has 15 residues. V was trimmed by 2 bases and J by 10 bases, leaving 20 bases between them. CDR3 nucleotides: TGTGCCAGCAGCTTAATGGGGACACCGGTAGCCTTCTACACCTTC. Its protein is CASSLMGTPVAFYTF.

This sequence joins TRBV5-1 and TRBJ2-7, with TRBD2 matching 9 bases. V lost 0 bases and J lost 3; bases outside the gene matches: 7. The CDR3 extends over 16 amino acids. Germline CDR1 is SGHRS and CDR2 is YFSETQ. CDR3 in DNA: TGCGCCAGCAGCTTGGGACAGTGGACTAGCGACTACGAGCAGTACTTC. Translation: CASSLGQWTSDYEQYF.